The source of this T cell receptor (beta chain) is a study of cytomegalovirus exposure and HLA in healthy donors. CDR3 length equals 13 residues. V was cut by 7 bases and J by 2 bases, with 8 bases left in between. Looked up from germline, CDR1 is SEHNR and CDR2 is FQNEAQ (reference sequence). General observations from the study: Per a prior analysis, the majority of TCR beta V segments were productive roughly 87% or roughly 30% of the time. Later work showed greater clonal expansion in HLA-associated TCR beta chains than in equally common others.

PCR employed 60 Vbeta and 13 Jbeta primers. The protocol was immunoSEQ multiplex PCR, while the TCRdb copy is restricted to in-frame clones and leaves out a portion. The sample has over 50,000 clones, and its top ten clones hold approximately 10%. Concerning this clone itself: What it binds is unknown.

The chain combines TRBV7-9 with TRBJ2-2, with a weak D call TRBD2 (5 bases). The receptor was isolated from a man in his forties or fifties in good health and CMV-seropositive. The source material was PBMCs. The CDR3 DNA follows: TGTGCCAGCACCCGGACTAACACCGGGGAGCTGTTTTTT. It encodes CASTRTNTGELFF.